This TCR beta chain emerged from a study of molecular identifiers for immune sequencing clone quantification. General study points: Over 98% of effector molecules, but under 1% in naive cells, were held by clones with more than 20 RNA copies. Identical barcode-sharing TCR molecules could lead to underestimated sizes for highly expanded clones.

As concerns this clonotype: Its antigen is still unknown.

TCRdb ran MiXCR on the PCR reads and lists one entry per CDR3 protein. The top ten clones hold under 0.8% of a sample with around 470,000 distinct CDR3 sequences, around 23% of them seen once. Every naive CD8 library was made from between roughly 18,000 and 1,000,000 sorted cells with 10%, 30% or 50% RNA. Naive CD8 T cells were sorted as CD8+CD4-CCR7+CD45RA+. CDR1 is LNHDA, CDR2 SQIVND, per germline (reference sequence). The CDR3 is made up of 14 amino acids. The germline V and J ends were trimmed by 6 bases and 5 bases, with 17 bases remaining between them. V usage is TRBV19 and J usage is TRBJ2-7, with D possibly being TRBD1 (6 bases). The source is a human donor in good health. Some libraries in this study had Jurkat cell RNA spiked in. Sequences were obtained from naive CD8+ T cells from blood, with Jurkat cell RNA spiked in. Indicated subset: FACS-sorted CD8+CD4-CCR7+CD45RA+ naive T cells. The CDR3 nucleotides read TGTGCCAGTAGCCTACAGGGAACAATCGACGAGCAGTACTTC. Translated: CASSLQGTIDEQYF.